This paragraph reports one T cell receptor (beta chain). Its target is not known. This specimen comes from a study of response to subunit inactivated influenza vaccine. Notes on the study in general: Few new T cells, the authors suggested, are recruited by each seasonal influenza vaccination.

In TCRdb, the RT-PCR reads were re-called with MiXCR into one record per CDR3 protein. The profile shows about 650,000 distinct CDR3 sequences, around 14% of them singletons. Between the trimmed V and J ends, which lost 0 bases and 0 bases, there was a span of 9 bases. The germline CDR1 and CDR2 sequences are MDHEN and SYDVKM. CDR3 length equals 16 residues. The sequence was collected from a man in his fifties or sixties who received an inactivated influenza vaccine. Sequencing was performed on PBMCs from blood, taken 11 to 12 days after vaccination. This sequence joins TRBV28 and TRBJ2-4; D remains ambiguous. The DNA of the CDR3 is TGTGCCAGCAGTTTATGGGGTAGAGCAGCCAAAAACATTCAGTACTTC. Protein product: CASSLWGRAAKNIQYF.